A single sample is the source of the 15 T cell receptor beta chains below, sequenced in a study of blood T cell repertoires in COVID-19. Clones were read by immunoSEQ multiplex PCR, and TCRdb kept only the in-frame ones, dropping some. The table has fewer than 350,000 clones, approximately 86% seen once. The source material was PBMCs or T cells enriched from blood (not recorded which). These receptors were collected from a woman aged 25 to 39 who had recovered from COVID-19.

The CDR3 DNA follows: TGTGCCAGCAGCTTAGCACAGGGGACAGATACGCAGTATTTT. Its translation is CASSLAQGTDTQYF. This chain connects TRBV7-2 to TRBJ2-3, with 7 bases aligning to TRBD1. Germline V gene sequence: CDR1 SGHTA, CDR2 FQGNSA. With V trimmed by 0 bases and J by 3 bases, 0 bases remained unmatched. This CDR3 contains 14 residues.

This chain joins TRBV9 and TRBJ2-7, with TRBD1 matching 8 bases. V was clipped by 3 bases and J by 6 bases; unmatched bases: 8. The germline V gene has CDR1 SGDLS and CDR2 YYNGEE. The CDR3 totals 14 residues. DNA for the CDR3: TGTGCCAGCAGCGGCCGGACAGGGACGCGCGAGCAGTACTTC. This translates into CASSGRTGTREQYF. Supplemented by reference TRBV9 and TRBJ2-7, the full variable domain reads DSGVTQTPKHLITATGQRVTLRCSPRSGDLSVYWYQQSLDQGLQFLIQYYNGEERAKGNILERFSAQQFPDLHSELNLSSLELGDSALYFCASSGRTGTREQYFGPGTRLTVT.

The chain is built from TRBV11-2 and TRBJ2-6; TRBD2 is a possible D gene (6 bases). Germline values: CDR1 SGHAT, CDR2 FQNNGV. The CDR3 covers 16 residues. V lost 3 bases to trimming and J lost 11 bases, with 20 bases between them. The CDR3 is CASSFNAGPGGDVLTF. Here the CDR3 DNA reads TGTGCCAGCAGCTTCAATGCGGGGCCCGGAGGGGACGTCCTGACTTTC. Looking up the rest from reference TRBV11-2 and TRBJ2-6 gives the full variable domain: EAGVAQSPRYKIIEKRQSVAFWCNPISGHATLYWYQQILGQGPKLLIQFQNNGVVDDSQLPKDRFSAERLKGVDSTLKIQPAKLEDSAVYLCASSFNAGPGGDVLTFGAGSRLTVL.

The sample holds one count of this clone. V gene TRBV7-9 combines with J gene TRBJ1-1, with 7 bases lining up with TRBD1. V shed 5 bases and J 6 bases; nucleotides not matched to a gene: 12. The CDR3 runs to 15 residues. Germline lookup yields CDR1 SEHNR and CDR2 FQNEAQ (reference sequence). In DNA form, the CDR3 reads TGTGCCAGCAGCCCCTTTGCGACAGGGAAACCTGAAGCTTTCTTT. This sequence encodes CASSPFATGKPEAFF. The variable domain in full, with the rest retrieved from reference TRBV7-9 and TRBJ1-1, is DTGVSQNPRHKITKRGQNVTFRCDPISEHNRLYWYRQTLGQGPEFLTYFQNEAQLEKSRLLSDRFSAERPKGSFSTLEIQRTEQGDSAMYLCASSPFATGKPEAFFGQGTRLTVV.

The V and J genes are TRBV10-2 and TRBJ1-2; 7 bases match TRBD1. With 0 bases clipped from V and 8 bases from J, the junction kept 0 bases outside the gene matches. The CDR3 sequence is 12 residues long. Germline CDR1 is WSHSY and CDR2 is SAAADI. In DNA, the CDR3 is TGCGCCAGCAGTGAGTCGACAGGGGGCTACACCTTC. Protein sequence: CASSESTGGYTF.

The chain joins TRBV28 to TRBJ1-5; D is uncertain. Germline-derived CDR1 and CDR2 are MDHEN and SYDVKM. Trimming left V 10 bases short and J 4 bases short, with 11 bases between. The CDR3 consists of 12 residues. CDR3 sequence (DNA): TGTGCCATGAGTGCCCCTAATCAGCCCCAGCATTTT. Translation gives CAMSAPNQPQHF.

This chain connects TRBV28 to TRBJ1-4; 8 bases match TRBD1. Per the germline V gene, CDR1 is MDHEN and CDR2 is SYDVKM. V lost 7 bases to trimming and J lost 5 bases; unmatched junction nucleotides: 9. This CDR3 region has 15 residues. CDR3 nucleotide sequence: TGTGCCAGCACCCTCAGGGGGCCGGAGAATGAAAAACTGTTTTTT. Protein sequence: CASTLRGPENEKLFF.

V usage is TRBV11-3 and J usage is TRBJ2-7; 7 nucleotides align to TRBD1. J was trimmed by 3 bases and V by 1 base; bases with no gene match: 3. The CDR3 extends over 14 amino acids. CDR1 is SGHNT and CDR2 is YENEEA in the germline V gene. The chain's CDR3 is CASSLGQGVYEQYF. For the CDR3, the DNA is TGTGCCAGCAGCTTAGGGCAGGGGGTCTACGAGCAGTACTTC.

This chain uses TRBV5-1 with TRBJ1-4; D ambiguous. Trimming cost V 0 bases and J 4 bases, with 10 bases left between them. CDR1 is SGHRS and CDR2 is YFSETQ in the germline V gene. There are 15 residues in the CDR3. For the CDR3, the DNA is TGCGCCAGCAGCTTGGAGGCGGCCTTTAATGAAAAACTGTTTTTT. Protein product: CASSLEAAFNEKLFF.

This chain joins TRBV11-3 and TRBJ1-2, with TRBD1 matching over 8 bases. Trimming removed 5 bases from V and 2 bases from J; junction bases left unmatched: 7. The germline gives CDR1 SGHNT, CDR2 YENEEA. The CDR3 has 15 amino acids. CDR3 sequence reads: CASSLGTGGNYGYTF. The CDR3, as DNA: TGTGCCAGCAGCCTCGGAACAGGGGGAAACTATGGCTACACCTTC. The full variable domain, completed using reference TRBV11-3 and TRBJ1-2, is EAGVVQSPRYKIIEKKQPVAFWCNPISGHNTLYWYLQNLGQGPELLIRYENEEAVDDSQLPKDRFSAERLKGVDSTLKIQPAELGDSAVYLCASSLGTGGNYGYTFGSGTRLTVV.

This chain connects TRBV5-1 to TRBJ1-1, with D perhaps matching TRBD1 (6 bases). CDR1 and CDR2 from the germline V gene are SGHRS and YFSETQ. Deletions cut 5 bases from V and 4 bases from J, with 15 bases between. This CDR3 has 14 amino acids. The CDR3: CASSRLGQITEAFF. The CDR3 region has the DNA TGCGCCAGCAGTCGACTCGGACAGATCACTGAAGCTTTCTTT.

Details on this clone: The same CDR3 is also encoded by other DNA sequences in this sample. The chain couples TRBV5-1 to TRBJ1-3; D gene ambiguous. Trimming took 5 bases from V and 2 from J, leaving 8 bases between them. The CDR3 length is 13 residues. Germline loops: CDR1 SGHRS, CDR2 YFSETQ. Here the CDR3 reads CASSSTAGNTIYF. CDR3 nucleotide sequence: TGCGCCAGCAGTTCGACTGCTGGAAACACCATATATTTT.

The chain employs TRBV4-3 and TRBJ2-1; 8 bases agree with TRBD2. Germline V CDR1 and CDR2: LGHNA, YSLEER. The CDR3 totals 13 residues. With 4 bases clipped from V and 9 bases from J, the junction kept 5 bases outside the gene matches. The CDR3 DNA follows: TGCGCCAGCAGCCGGGGACTAGGGGGTGAGCAGTTCTTC. It codes for CASSRGLGGEQFF.

This chain joins TRBV5-6 and TRBJ1-6; unclear D gene. The CDR3 sequence is 16 residues long. V was clipped by 4 bases and J by 0 bases, with 11 bases between them. Germline V lookup: CDR1 SGHDT, CDR2 YYEEEE. The CDR3 here is CASSPPGSSYNSPLHF. The CDR3 DNA sequence: TGTGCCAGCAGCCCCCCGGGGAGCTCCTATAATTCACCCCTCCACTTT.

The gene calls are TRBV4-3 and TRBJ2-7; no clear D gene. Trimming stripped 0 bases from V and 0 bases from J, with 12 bases between. Germline V gene lookup returns CDR1 LGHNA and CDR2 YSLEER. The CDR3 length is 16 residues. CDR3 region: CASSQEATPSSYEQYF. CDR3 nucleotide sequence: TGCGCCAGCAGCCAAGAAGCGACTCCCAGCTCCTACGAGCAGTACTTC.